Below are 19 T cell receptor beta chains sequenced from a single sample in a study of cytomegalovirus exposure and HLA in healthy donors. The PCR employed 60 Vbeta primers together with 13 Jbeta primers. Measured with immunoSEQ multiplex PCR; TCRdb has only the in-frame clones, and not every one. This table holds more than 100,000 clones, around three quarters found once. What was sequenced was PBMCs. The origin of the receptors is a woman aged 25 to 39 in good health and CMV-seropositive.

The chain has TRBV7-6 and TRBJ2-7; the match to TRBD2 covers 7 bases. CDR3 length equals 13 residues. V lost 1 base to trimming and J lost 3 bases; unmatched junction nucleotides: 0. The V gene's germline CDR1 is SGHVS and CDR2 FNYEAQ. CDR3 in amino acids: CASSLGGGYEQYF. The CDR3 DNA reads TGTGCCAGCAGCTTAGGGGGGGGCTACGAGCAGTACTTC. The full variable domain, its missing parts supplied by reference TRBV7-6 and TRBJ2-7, is GAGVSQSPRYKVTKRGQDVALRCDPISGHVSLYWYRQALGQGPEFLTYFNYEAQQDKSGLPNDRFSAERPEGSISTLTIQRTEQRDSAMYRCASSLGGGYEQYFGPGTRLTVT.

This clone has just a few counts. The chain employs TRBV2 and TRBJ2-7; tentative D call: TRBD2 (6 bases). This CDR3 has 16 residues. The V gene lost 7 bases and the J gene lost 3 bases, with 22 bases spanning the gap. Germline V lookup: CDR1 SNHLY, CDR2 FYNNEI. CDR3 in amino acids: CASKVEGWEVVYEQYF. The CDR3 region has the DNA TGTGCCAGCAAGGTCGAAGGGTGGGAGGTCGTCTACGAGCAGTACTTC.

CDR3 loop: CTSSQDRAGGDGYTF. DNA for the CDR3: TGCACCAGCAGCCAAGATAGGGCAGGAGGTGATGGCTACACCTTC. The genes are TRBV1 and TRBJ1-2. TRBV1 is assigned pseudogene status. CDR3 length equals 15 residues.

The V and J genes are TRBV6-1 and TRBJ2-1, with 11 bases matching TRBD1. The junction had 8 bases not matched to a gene; V was cut back by 6 bases and J by 7 bases. The CDR3 covers 15 residues. Germline V gives CDR1 MNHNS, CDR2 SASEGT. In DNA, the CDR3 is TGTGCCAGCAGCAGGACAGGGGGCGCCGGGAATGAGCAGTTCTTC. Amino acid sequence: CASSRTGGAGNEQFF.

This clone came up once. The V call is TRBV19, the J call TRBJ2-5; D perhaps matches TRBD1 (5 bases). Trimming removed 6 bases at V and 5 bases at J, with 10 bases between. This CDR3 has 12 residues. Germline assignment: CDR1 LNHDA and CDR2 SQIVND (reference sequence). The CDR3 DNA follows: TGTGCCAGTAGCGACAGATTGGAGACCCAGTACTTC. Protein sequence: CASSDRLETQYF.

The rearrangement joins TRBV5-1 to TRBJ2-4, with D possibly TRBD2 on 6 matching bases. The germline V and J ends were trimmed by 6 bases and 3 bases, with 31 bases remaining between them. The length of the CDR3 is 20 residues. Germline V gene data show CDR1 as SGHRS and CDR2 as YFSETQ. In DNA, the CDR3 is TGCGCCAGCACCCCCTTGGGGGTGGCTGAACCTTGGGGGGACAAAAACATTCAGTACTTC. This encodes CASTPLGVAEPWGDKNIQYF.

The chain joins TRBV6-5 to TRBJ1-4, with D perhaps matching TRBD1 (6 bases). Germline lookup yields CDR1 MNHEY and CDR2 SVGAGI. Trimming removed 5 bases at V and 7 bases at J, with 17 bases between. This CDR3 is built from 15 residues. The chain's CDR3 is CASSGTGTRSEKLFF. In nucleotides, the CDR3 is TGTGCCAGCAGTGGTACCGGGACACGATCTGAAAAACTGTTTTTT.

This chain connects TRBV15 to TRBJ1-4, with TRBD1 matching 7 bases. Trimming removed 8 bases from V and 3 bases from J; junction bases left unmatched: 9. CDR3 size: 15 residues. CDR1 and CDR2 from the germline V gene are LNHNV and YYDKDF (reference sequence). Here the CDR3 DNA reads TGTGCCACCGCGAGGGGCAGGGGGTCTAATGAAAAACTGTTTTTT. Translated, it gives CATARGRGSNEKLFF.

The V and J genes are TRBV5-8 and TRBJ2-1, with D maybe TRBD2 (6 bases). Germline loops: CDR1 SGHTS, CDR2 YDEGEE. The V end lost 2 bases, the J end lost 0 bases, and 12 bases lay between the germline ends. The CDR3 covers 16 residues. CDR3 sequence reads: CASSLGEAGSYNEQFF. CDR3 sequence (DNA): TGTGCCAGCAGCTTAGGGGAGGCAGGCTCCTACAATGAGCAGTTCTTC.

The chain has TRBV11-2 and TRBJ2-3; the D gene is possibly TRBD2 (6 bases). The CDR3 sequence is 13 residues long. Trimming left V 1 base short and J 6 bases short, with 8 bases between. CDR1 and CDR2 (germline): SGHAT, FQNNGV. The CDR3 sequence: CASSLAGVDTQYF. CDR3 bases: TGTGCCAGCAGCTTAGCGGGGGTTGATACGCAGTATTTT.

J is TRBJ2-5 and V is TRBV7-6; tentative D call: TRBD2 (5 bases). Germline CDR1 reads SGHVS; CDR2 reads FNYEAQ. CDR3 length: 15 residues. V lost 4 bases and J lost 2, with 14 bases in between. The DNA for the CDR3 is TGTGCCAGCAGCTCGGCGGTAGCGCATCAAGAGACCCAGTACTTC. Protein: CASSSAVAHQETQYF.

The chain uses TRBV11-3 and TRBJ2-3; 8 nucleotides align to TRBD1. J was trimmed by 0 bases and V by 6 bases; bases with no gene match: 2. This CDR3 is built from 14 residues. CDR1 is SGHNT and CDR2 is YENEEA in the germline V gene. CDR3 protein: CASSRQGSTDTQYF. The CDR3 coding sequence is TGTGCCAGCAGTCGACAGGGGAGCACAGATACGCAGTATTTT.

This clone came up a few times. V and J are TRBV15 and TRBJ2-7; no reliable D call. Germline V lookup: CDR1 LNHNV, CDR2 YYDKDF (reference sequence). Trimming took off 1 base at V and 7 bases at J, with 8 bases between the two ends. The CDR3 covers 12 residues. The CDR3 bases are TGTGCCACCAGCAGAGGGGCATTGGAGCAGTACTTC. Residues: CATSRGALEQYF.

In its sample, this clone was seen a few times. The chain carries TRBV28 and TRBJ1-2; tentative D call: TRBD1 (6 bases). V lost 7 bases and J lost 4, with 19 bases in between. This CDR3 is 15 amino acids long. Per the germline V gene, CDR1 is MDHEN and CDR2 is SYDVKM. CDR3 region: CASTRGRGRLYGYTF. In nucleotides, the CDR3 is TGTGCCAGCACCCGGGGCAGGGGAAGGCTCTATGGCTACACCTTC.

This clone came up once. J is TRBJ2-4 and V is TRBV13, with a weak D call TRBD2 (7 bases). V was clipped by 2 bases and J by 7 bases, with 12 bases between them. Germline assignment: CDR1 PRHDT and CDR2 FYEKMQ (reference sequence). The CDR3 totals 14 residues. CDR3 protein: CASSLISGGNIQYF. The CDR3 coding sequence is TGTGCCAGCAGCTTAATATCGGGGGGCAACATTCAGTACTTC. Drawing the rest from reference TRBV13 and TRBJ2-4, the complete variable domain is AAGVIQSPRHLIKEKRETATLKCYPIPRHDTVYWYQQGPGQDPQFLISFYEKMQSDKGSIPDRFSAQQFSDYHSELNMSSLELGDSALYFCASSLISGGNIQYFGAGTRLSVL.

V and J are TRBV7-2 and TRBJ2-7, with 7 bases aligning to TRBD1. The ends lost 5 bases at V and 3 bases at J; junction bases unmatched: 7. Germline V gives CDR1 SGHTA, CDR2 FQGNSA. The CDR3 is 14 residues long. CDR3 region: CASSTNRGNYEQYF. As DNA, the CDR3 is TGTGCCAGCAGCACTAACAGGGGAAACTACGAGCAGTACTTC.

V and J are TRBV19 and TRBJ2-2; TRBD1 matches at 10 bases. V was pared by 4 bases and J by 3 bases, with 5 bases of the junction left unmatched. Germline V gene data show CDR1 as LNHDA and CDR2 as SQIVND (reference sequence). The CDR3 consists of 16 residues. This chain's CDR3 is CASSKDRGRDTGELFF. CDR3 bases: TGTGCCAGTAGTAAAGACAGGGGGCGCGACACCGGGGAGCTGTTTTTT.

The rearrangement links TRBV10-3 to TRBJ1-1; perhaps TRBD1 as D (5 bases). CDR1 is ENHRY, CDR2 SYGVKD, per germline. With 10 bases removed from V and 1 base from J, the gap between germline ends came to 25 bases. The CDR3 spans 17 residues. CDR3 nucleotides: TGTGCCACCTTAAACGAGCAGGGAGGCCGTCGGAACACTGAAGCTTTCTTT. The encoded protein is CATLNEQGGRRNTEAFF.

The genes are TRBV19 and TRBJ1-5; a possible D gene is TRBD1 (5 bases). The CDR3 sequence is 16 residues long. V lost 3 bases to trimming and J lost 0 bases, with 12 bases between them. CDR1 and CDR2 from the germline V gene are LNHDA and SQIVND (reference sequence). The CDR3 bases are TGTGCCAGTAGTATGCGGGGCGGACATAGCAATCAGCCCCAGCATTTT. Its protein is CASSMRGGHSNQPQHF.